A selection of T cell receptor beta chains follows, all from one sample in a study of T cell responses to AZD1222 COVID-19 vaccine. Sequenced by immunoSEQ multiplex PCR; TCRdb stores in-frame clones only, minus some. The sample holds about 160,000 clones, around 93% seen once. The sequencing here drew on peripheral blood, taken on day 0 of AZD1222 vaccination. These receptors originate from an adult in good health. The CDR3 runs from the conserved cysteine through the conserved F or W. The D gene is left open where the match is weak. Size values are once, few and many counts, or a class for expanded clones, and some rows have none.

D,length,V,size,J,CDR3,DNA
-,16,TRBV9,-,TRBJ1-6,CASSVEGGARNSPLHF,TGTGCCAGCAGCGTAGAAGGAGGGGCGCGGAATTCACCCCTCCACTTT
-,15,TRBV10-3,-,TRBJ1-6,CAISESGAANSPLHF,TGTGCCATCAGTGAGTCGGGGGCAGCGAATTCACCCCTCCACTTT
-,12,TRBV14,-,TRBJ2-7,CATQGRDYEQYF,TGTGCCACCCAGGGACGGGACTACGAGCAGTACTTC
-,16,TRBV19,-,TRBJ2-2,CASSARGLPYTGELFF,TGTGCCAGTAGTGCCCGCGGGTTACCTTACACCGGGGAGCTGTTTTTT
-,15,TRBV3-1/TRBV3-2,-,TRBJ2-1,CASSQEGASYNEQFF,TGTGCCAGCAGCCAGGAGGGGGCCTCCTACAATGAGCAGTTCTTC
-,14,TRBV6-2/TRBV6-3,-,TRBJ1-3,CASSYGDSGNTIYF,TGTGCCAGCAGTTACGGCGACTCTGGAAACACCATATATTTT
-,14,TRBV19,-,TRBJ2-7,CASSIAGGSYEQYF,TGTGCCAGTAGTATAGCGGGCGGATCCTACGAGCAGTACTTC
-,15,TRBV30,-,TRBJ1-5,CAWSPTPGGNQPQHF,TGTGCCTGGAGTCCCACTCCGGGTGGCAATCAGCCCCAGCATTTT
-,13,TRBV24-1,-,TRBJ1-1,CATSETGNTEAFF,TGTGCCACCAGTGAAACAGGGAACACTGAAGCTTTCTTT
TRBD1,14,TRBV6-5,-,TRBJ1-1,CATGGDSLNTEAFF,TGTGCCACAGGGGGGGACAGCTTGAACACTGAAGCTTTCTTT
-,14,TRBV6-5,-,TRBJ2-1,CASTRTVSYNEQFF,TGTGCCAGCACGCGGACAGTCTCCTACAATGAGCAGTTCTTC
-,18,TRBV3-1/TRBV3-2,-,TRBJ2-1,CASSPHLTMGDSYNEQFF,TGTGCCAGCAGCCCTCACTTAACCATGGGGGATTCCTACAATGAGCAGTTCTTC
TRBD1,16,TRBV18,-,TRBJ1-6,CASSPRQGGSNSPLHF,TGTGCCAGCTCACCACGCCAGGGGGGGAGTAATTCACCCCTCCACTTT
TRBD2,17,TRBV6-2/TRBV6-3,-,TRBJ2-7,CASSYSFDSGGFYEQYF,TGTGCCAGCAGTTACTCGTTCGACAGCGGGGGTTTTTACGAGCAGTACTTC
-,13,TRBV28,-,TRBJ1-2,CASTGTGHYGYTF,TGTGCCAGCACGGGAACAGGACACTATGGCTACACCTTC
TRBD1,15,TRBV5-6,-,TRBJ2-7,CASSLPGQGMYEQYF,TGTGCCAGCAGCCTACCGGGACAGGGTATGTACGAGCAGTACTTC
-,16,TRBV6-2/TRBV6-3,-,TRBJ2-3,CASSYDLGATTDTQYF,TGTGCCAGCAGTTACGATTTAGGGGCGACCACAGATACGCAGTATTTT
-,11,TRBV27,-,TRBJ1-1,CASTQGSSAFF,TGTGCCAGCACCCAGGGGAGCTCAGCTTTCTTT
-,14,TRBV6-5,-,TRBJ1-4,CASSPGHGNEKLFF,TGTGCCAGCAGCCCGGGACACGGAAATGAAAAACTGTTTTTT
TRBD1,14,TRBV5-4,-,TRBJ2-3,CATPQGPGTDTQYF,TGTGCCACACCACAGGGGCCGGGCACAGATACGCAGTATTTT
-,10,TRBV7-9,-,TRBJ2-7,CASSLVEQYF,TGTGCCAGCAGCTTAGTCGAGCAGTACTTC
-,14,TRBV4-1,-,TRBJ1-1,CASSQEGAMTEAFF,TGCGCCAGCAGCCAAGAGGGGGCGATGACTGAAGCTTTCTTT
-,15,TRBV7-6,-,TRBJ2-1,CASSLGGGPYNEQFF,TGTGCCAGCAGCTTAGGAGGGGGGCCTTACAATGAGCAGTTCTTC
TRBD2,18,TRBV11-3,once,TRBJ2-1,CASSLPVGTSGGGNEQFF,TGTGCCAGCAGCTTACCTGTAGGGACTAGCGGGGGCGGAAATGAGCAGTTCTTC
TRBD2,18,TRBV28,-,TRBJ2-5,CASSSIAGRAHPQETQYF,TGTGCCAGCAGTTCTATAGCGGGAAGGGCCCACCCCCAAGAGACCCAGTACTTC
-,15,TRBV10-1,-,TRBJ2-5,CASSETRGRQETQYF,TGCGCCAGCAGTGAGACACGAGGCCGCCAAGAGACCCAGTACTTC
-,13,TRBV30,-,TRBJ1-6,CAWRGTYNSPLHF,TGTGCCTGGAGAGGGACTTATAATTCACCCCTCCACTTT
-,11,TRBV24-1,-,TRBJ2-7,CATSERGEQYF,TGTGCCACCAGTGAGAGGGGCGAGCAGTACTTC
TRBD1,15,TRBV25-1,-,TRBJ1-2,CASSDPGTGHYGYTF,TGTGCCAGCAGTGATCCCGGGACAGGGCACTATGGCTACACCTTC